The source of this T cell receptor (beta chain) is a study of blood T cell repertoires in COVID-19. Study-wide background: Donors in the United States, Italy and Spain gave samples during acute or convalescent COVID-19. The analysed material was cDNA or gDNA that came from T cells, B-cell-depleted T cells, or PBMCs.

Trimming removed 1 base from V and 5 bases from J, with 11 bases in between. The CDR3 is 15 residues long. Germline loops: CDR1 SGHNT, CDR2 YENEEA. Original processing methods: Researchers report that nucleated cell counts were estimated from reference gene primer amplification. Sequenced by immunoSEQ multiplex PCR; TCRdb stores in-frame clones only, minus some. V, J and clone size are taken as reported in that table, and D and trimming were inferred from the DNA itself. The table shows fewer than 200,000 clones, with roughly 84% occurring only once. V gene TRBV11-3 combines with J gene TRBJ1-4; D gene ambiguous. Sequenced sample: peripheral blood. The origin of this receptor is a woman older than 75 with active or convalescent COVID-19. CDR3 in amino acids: CASSLGGERNEKLFF. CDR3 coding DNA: TGTGCCAGCAGCTTAGGCGGGGAAAGAAATGAAAAACTGTTTTTT.